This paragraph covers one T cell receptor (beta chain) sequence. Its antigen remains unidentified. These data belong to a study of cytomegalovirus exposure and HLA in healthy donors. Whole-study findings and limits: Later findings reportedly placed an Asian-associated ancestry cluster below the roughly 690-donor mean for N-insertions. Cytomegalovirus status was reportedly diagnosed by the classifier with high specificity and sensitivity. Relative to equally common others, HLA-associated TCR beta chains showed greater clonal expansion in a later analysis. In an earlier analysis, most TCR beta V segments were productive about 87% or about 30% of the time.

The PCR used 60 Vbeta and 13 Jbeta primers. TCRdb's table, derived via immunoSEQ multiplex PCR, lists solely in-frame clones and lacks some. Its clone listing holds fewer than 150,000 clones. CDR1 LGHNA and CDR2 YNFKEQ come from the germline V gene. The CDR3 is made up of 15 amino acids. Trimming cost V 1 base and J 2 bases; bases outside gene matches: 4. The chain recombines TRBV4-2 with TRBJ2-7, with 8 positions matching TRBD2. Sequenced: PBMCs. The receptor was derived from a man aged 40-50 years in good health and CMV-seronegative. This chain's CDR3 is CASSQGAGDAYEQYF. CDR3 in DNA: TGTGCCAGCAGCCAAGGAGCGGGGGATGCCTACGAGCAGTACTTC.